This T cell receptor beta chain was profiled in a study of blood T cell repertoires in COVID-19 (dated by TCRdb to between 2020 and 2021). The study in broad terms: The collaborator samples originated in the United States, Italy and Spain and spanned the acute and convalescent phases of COVID-19. The material from the prospective study consisted of cDNA or gDNA derived from T cells, B-cell-depleted T cells, or PBMCs. The dataset comprised deeply sampled blood TCRbeta repertoires from subjects exposed to, actively infected with, or recovered from COVID-19. The repertoires were released in a freely available public database intended as a resource for research on the immune response to SARS-CoV-2. Samples came from the ongoing ImmuneRACE study (first 160 participants) plus 1,254 subjects from 6 global collaborators. The sample metadata nearly always contained a de-identified subject ID, COVID-19 status, age in years and sex. Where available, HLA class I and class II types were obtained from metadata supplied by the sample provider rather than from assay-based typing.

Whole blood was collected in K2EDTA tubes by collaborating institutions according to the institutions' own protocols. For TCRbeta analysis, collaborator samples were shipped as frozen whole blood, as isolated PBMCs, or as DNA extracted from either sample type. Turning to this clone: Its antigen remains unidentified. Per-base quality was not reported, and no clone a single base away is much larger than it.

TCRbeta CDR3 regions were amplified from genomic DNA using the immunoSEQ Assay, a bias-controlled multiplex PCR. On the study's bioinformatics: Within the assay, amplification of reference gene primers was used to estimate how many nucleated cells each sample contained. Sequence reads were collapsed and filtered to measure the absolute abundance of every unique TCRbeta CDR3 rearrangement. For each sample, productive Simpson clonality was calculated as the square root of Simpson's diversity index over productive rearrangements. In its TCRdb copy, this immuneACCESS table keeps in-frame sequences only and misses some clones. Where compared with another copy, unresolved V genes explain less than half of these, and the others have no known cause. D and trimming were read from the DNA, whereas the V and J calls and clone size are those reported in that table. In this sample the table shows approximately 290,000 clones, around 90% of which occur a single time. The ten largest clones add up to approximately 2.4% of the sample.

V sheds 5 bases and J sheds 8 bases, leaving 10 bases between their ends. Per the germline V gene (reference sequence), LNHDA is the CDR1 and SQIVND is the CDR2. CDR3 length: 12 amino acids, cysteine to phenylalanine. Solely the CDR3 DNA is kept, with 36 bases framed from the first base. General findings and caveats noted by the study authors: Clinical and demographic metadata were provided uncurated, with the amount varying by source and participant.

The clonotype comes from a man aged 18 to 29 with active or convalescent COVID-19. The sequence is built from TRBV19 and TRBJ1-3, with TRBD1 perhaps the D gene, on 6 matching bases. Specimen: peripheral blood. The CDR3 reads CASSVQGYTIYF. The sequence in DNA is TGTGCCAGTAGTGTCCAGGGGTACACCATATATTTT. The reference TRBV19 and TRBJ1-3 proteins fill in what lies around the CDR3, so the full variable domain reads DGGITQSPKYLFRKEGQNVTLSCEQNLNHDAMYWYRQDPGQGLRLIYYSQIVNDFQKGDIAEGYSVSREKKESFPLTVTSAQKNPTAFYLCASSVQGYTIYFGEGSWLTVV.